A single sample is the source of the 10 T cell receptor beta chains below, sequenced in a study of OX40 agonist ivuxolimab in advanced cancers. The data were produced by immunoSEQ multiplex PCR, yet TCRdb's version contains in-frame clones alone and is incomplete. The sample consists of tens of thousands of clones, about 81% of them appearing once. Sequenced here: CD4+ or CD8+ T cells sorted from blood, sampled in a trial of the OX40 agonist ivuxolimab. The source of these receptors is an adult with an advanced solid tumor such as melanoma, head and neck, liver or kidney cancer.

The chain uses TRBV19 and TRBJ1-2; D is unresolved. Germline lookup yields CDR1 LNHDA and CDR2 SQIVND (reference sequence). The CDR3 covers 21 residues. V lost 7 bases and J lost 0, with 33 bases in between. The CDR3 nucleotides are TGTGCCAGTACCCCGAGTTCAAGGCAGCCCCTAACTCGAAAGTCTAACTATGGCTACACCTTC. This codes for CASTPSSRQPLTRKSNYGYTF.

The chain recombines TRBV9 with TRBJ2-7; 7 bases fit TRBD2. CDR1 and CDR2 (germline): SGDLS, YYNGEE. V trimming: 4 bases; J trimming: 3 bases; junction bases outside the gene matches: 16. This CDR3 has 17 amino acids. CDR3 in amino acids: CASSLYPGLAAHYEQYV. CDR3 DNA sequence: TGTGCCAGCAGCCTCTACCCGGGGCTAGCGGCCCACTACGAGCAGTACGTC.

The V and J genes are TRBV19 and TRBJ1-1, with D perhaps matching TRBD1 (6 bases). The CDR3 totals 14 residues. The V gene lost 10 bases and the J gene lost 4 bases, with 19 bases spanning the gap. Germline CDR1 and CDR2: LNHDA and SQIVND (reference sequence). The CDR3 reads CATDRGPLSTEAFF. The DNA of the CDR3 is TGTGCCACCGACCGGGGGCCGTTGAGCACTGAAGCTTTCTTT.

The CDR3 region has the DNA TGCGCCAGCAGCGACGACGATAGCGGGAGATCTTACAATGAGCAGTTCTTC. This translates into CASSDDDSGRSYNEQFF. This chain links TRBV4-1 with TRBJ2-1; TRBD2 matches 9 bases. After removal of 5 bases from V and 4 bases from J, the junction contained 12 bases not matched to a gene. CDR1 and CDR2 from the germline V gene are MGHRA and YSYEKL. CDR3 length: 17 residues.

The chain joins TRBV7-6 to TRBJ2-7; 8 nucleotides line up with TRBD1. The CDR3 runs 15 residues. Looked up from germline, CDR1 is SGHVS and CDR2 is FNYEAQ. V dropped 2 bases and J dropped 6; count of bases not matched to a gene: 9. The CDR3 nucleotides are TGTGCCAGCAGCTTATTTTCGGTCACAGGGGGCGAGCAGTACTTC. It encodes CASSLFSVTGGEQYF.

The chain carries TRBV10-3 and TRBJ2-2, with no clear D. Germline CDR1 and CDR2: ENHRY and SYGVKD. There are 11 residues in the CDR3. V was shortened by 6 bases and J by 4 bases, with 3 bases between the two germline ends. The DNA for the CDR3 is TGTGCCATCAGCCTCACCGGGGAGCTGTTTTTT. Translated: CAISLTGELFF.

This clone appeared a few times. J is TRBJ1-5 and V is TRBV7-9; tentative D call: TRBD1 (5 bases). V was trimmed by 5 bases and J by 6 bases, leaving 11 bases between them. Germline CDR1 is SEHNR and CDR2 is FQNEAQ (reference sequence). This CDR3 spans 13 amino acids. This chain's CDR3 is CASSRGEAQPQHF. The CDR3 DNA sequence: TGTGCCAGCAGCAGGGGAGAGGCTCAGCCCCAGCATTTT.

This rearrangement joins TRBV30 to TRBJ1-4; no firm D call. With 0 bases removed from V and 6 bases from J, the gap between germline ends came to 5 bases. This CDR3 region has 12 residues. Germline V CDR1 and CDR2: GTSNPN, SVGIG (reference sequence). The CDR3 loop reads CAWSVVDEKLFF. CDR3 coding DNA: TGTGCCTGGAGTGTAGTCGATGAAAAACTGTTTTTT.

The CDR3 sequence: CASSPRLAGGPDNEQFF. The CDR3 DNA reads as TGTGCCAGCAGCCCAAGACTAGCGGGAGGACCCGACAATGAGCAGTTCTTC. The chain carries TRBV9 and TRBJ2-1; 13 nucleotides agree with TRBD2. The CDR3 sequence is 17 residues long. Germline V gene data show CDR1 as SGDLS and CDR2 as YYNGEE. V was pared by 4 bases and J by 5 bases, with 9 bases of the junction left unmatched.

The CDR3 region has the DNA TGTGCCAGCAGAGGACAGGGGTACGGGGAGCTGTTTTTT. Its translation is CASRGQGYGELFF. The chain carries TRBV27 and TRBJ2-2, with 9 nucleotides matching TRBD1. The V segment lost 6 bases and the J segment 7 bases; nucleotides outside the gene matches: 3. The CDR3 is 13 residues long. Germline loops: CDR1 MNHEY, CDR2 SMNVEV (reference sequence).